The 28 T cell receptor beta chains below come from one sample, sequenced in a study of T cell repertoires in cytomegalovirus infection. These receptors have no known antigen. Each CDR3 protein is one row after TCRdb ran MiXCR on the reads. The sample has about 920,000 distinct CDR3 sequences, around a third seen once. This specimen consisted of cultured CD8+ T cells from PBMCs, obtained from culture after CMV antigen stimulation. The receptors were gathered from a human donor in good health (CMV status not recorded). Some clones in this sample may be carry-over from other donors' samples.

The sample holds many counts of this clonotype. V is TRBV7-2 and J is TRBJ2-7, with D possibly matching TRBD1 (7 bases). CDR1 is SGHTA and CDR2 is FQGNSA in the germline V gene. V dropped 4 bases and J dropped 3 bases, with 16 bases sitting between them. CDR3 length equals 15 residues. Written as DNA, the CDR3 is TGTGCCAGCAGCTGGGGGGACAGTATCCTCTACGAGCAGTACTTC. Amino acids: CASSWGDSILYEQYF.

This clonotype was detected ten times or more. This sequence joins TRBV7-9 and TRBJ2-1; D not certain. V lost 0 bases and J 0 bases, leaving 15 bases between the germline ends. In germline, CDR1 is SEHNR, CDR2 FQNEAQ (reference sequence). This CDR3 has 18 amino acids. CDR3 loop: CASSLAGFSGSSYNEQFF. For the CDR3, the DNA is TGTGCCAGCAGCTTAGCCGGGTTCTCGGGCAGCTCCTACAATGAGCAGTTCTTC.

This clonotype was seen more than once but under ten times. The CDR3 here is CASSEIGGPERNQPQHF. The DNA for the CDR3 is TGTGCCAGCAGTGAAATCGGTGGACCGGAAAGGAATCAGCCCCAGCATTTT. This chain links TRBV6-1 with TRBJ1-5; D not certain. Germline lookup yields CDR1 MNHNS and CDR2 SASEGT. This CDR3 has 17 residues. The V end was cut by 2 bases, the J end by 4 bases, with 18 bases between.

This clonotype was counted between two and nine times. This chain uses TRBV12-3 or TRBV12-4 with TRBJ2-5; 10 bases are shared with TRBD1. V dropped 6 bases and J dropped 2; count of bases not matched to a gene: 6. The CDR3 loop spans 15 amino acids. The CDR3 reads CASSRDRGEQETQYF. Written as DNA, the CDR3 is TGTGCCAGCAGCCGGGACAGGGGCGAACAAGAGACCCAGTACTTC.

Ten or more counts support this clonotype. The chain joins TRBV29-1 to TRBJ1-2; 8 bases fit TRBD1. V gave up 3 bases and J gave up 3 bases; unmatched junction bases: 3. The CDR3 runs 13 residues. Per the germline V gene, CDR1 is SQVTM and CDR2 is ANQGSEA. The CDR3 is CSVETGADYGYTF. DNA for the CDR3: TGCAGCGTTGAGACAGGGGCGGACTATGGCTACACCTTC.

This clonotype was detected only a few times. V usage is TRBV6-6 and J usage is TRBJ2-3; a weak D match, TRBD1 (6 bases). Trimming took 6 bases from V and 5 from J, leaving 9 bases between them. In germline, CDR1 is MNHNY, CDR2 SVGAGI (reference sequence). CDR3 size: 12 residues. The CDR3 loop reads CASRETGDTQYF. The CDR3 nucleotides are TGTGCCAGCAGGGAGACAGGAGATACGCAGTATTTT.

V is TRBV12-3 or TRBV12-4 and J is TRBJ1-4; D may be TRBD1 (5 bases). This CDR3 region has 11 residues. The ends were cut back, 7 bases at V and 7 bases at J, with 7 bases in the middle. This CDR3 is CASTGGEKLFF. The CDR3 DNA reads TGTGCCAGCACCGGGGGTGAAAAACTGTTTTTT.

The rearrangement links TRBV27 to TRBJ2-7; 9 bases map to TRBD2. The germline CDR1 and CDR2 sequences are MNHEY and SMNVEV (reference sequence). V dropped 4 bases and J dropped 6; count of bases not matched to a gene: 7. This CDR3 region has 14 residues. For the CDR3, the DNA is TGTGCCAGCAGTTGGGGCGGGGGGGCGAGCGAGCAGTACTTC. It translates to CASSWGGGASEQYF.

The chain uses TRBV6-2 or TRBV6-3 and TRBJ2-7, with D possibly called TRBD1 or TRBD2 (6 bases each). The CDR3 has 12 residues. The germline V and J ends were trimmed by 10 bases and 5 bases, with 15 bases remaining between them. Per germline, CDR1 MNHEY and CDR2 SVGEGT. CDR3 residues: CATSTGAHEQYV. The CDR3 DNA reads as TGTGCCACTTCAACGGGGGCCCACGAGCAGTACGTC.

This clonotype was counted once. The chain has TRBV13 and TRBJ2-7; D may be TRBD1 (6 bases). The V and J ends lost 4 bases and 2 bases respectively, with 15 bases between them. The CDR3 is 15 amino acids. CDR1 is PRHDT, CDR2 FYEKMQ, per germline (reference sequence). CDR3 nucleotide sequence: TGTGCCAGCAGCTCGACAGGTAGGGCTCCCTACGAGCAGTACGTC. Translated, it gives CASSSTGRAPYEQYV.

This chain connects TRBV7-6 to TRBJ2-5; D not certain. V shed 5 bases and J shed 2 bases, with 12 bases lying between them. Germline lookup yields CDR1 SGHVS and CDR2 FNYEAQ. The CDR3 consists of 14 residues. The CDR3 bases are TGTGCCAGCAGCGAAATTCGTCCTCAAGAGACCCAGTACTTC. Its translation: CASSEIRPQETQYF.

The chain joins TRBV5-6 to TRBJ1-2; a possible D gene is TRBD1 (6 bases). Between the trimmed V and J ends, which lost 5 bases and 5 bases, there was a span of 10 bases. The CDR3 spans 12 residues. Germline V gene lookup returns CDR1 SGHDT and CDR2 YYEEEE. The CDR3 reads CASRVQGYGYTF. The CDR3, as DNA: TGTGCCAGCAGAGTCCAGGGGTATGGCTACACCTTC.

The chain is built from TRBV7-9 and TRBJ2-7, with D perhaps matching TRBD1 (6 bases). The CDR3 covers 15 residues. Germline CDR1 reads SEHNR; CDR2 reads FQNEAQ (reference sequence). V shed 4 bases and J shed 6 bases, with 19 bases lying between them. DNA for the CDR3: TGTGCCAGCAGCTCCACCGGGACACTCGCCGGCGAGCAGTACTTC. This sequence encodes CASSSTGTLAGEQYF. Based on the CDR3 plus reference TRBV7-9 and TRBJ2-7, the full variable domain is DTGVSQNPRHKITKRGQNVTFRCDPISEHNRLYWYRQTLGQGPEFLTYFQNEAQLEKSRLLSDRFSAERPKGSFSTLEIQRTEQGDSAMYLCASSSTGTLAGEQYFGPGTRLTVT.

There are many counts of this clonotype. The chain joins TRBV7-9 to TRBJ1-1, with D possibly matching TRBD1 (6 bases). Germline assignment: CDR1 SEHNR and CDR2 FQNEAQ (reference sequence). The length of the CDR3 is 15 residues. The germline V and J ends were trimmed by 3 bases and 0 bases, with 11 bases remaining between them. As DNA, the CDR3 is TGTGCCAGCAGCTTTTCTGACAGGATGAACACTGAAGCTTTCTTT. The encoded protein is CASSFSDRMNTEAFF.

This clonotype was counted between two and nine times. The chain has TRBV7-6 and TRBJ2-7, with 7 bases identical to TRBD2. Germline values: CDR1 SGHVS, CDR2 FNYEAQ. CDR3 length equals 14 residues. Trimming cost V 4 bases and J 2 bases; bases outside gene matches: 5. The CDR3 nucleotides read TGTGCCAGCAGCTCCGGGACTAACCCCTACGAGCAGTACGTC. It yields the protein CASSSGTNPYEQYV.

This clonotype showed up many times. J is TRBJ2-7 and V is TRBV7-2; 8 bases align to TRBD2. CDR3 size: 14 residues. CDR1 is SGHTA and CDR2 is FQGNSA in the germline V gene. With 2 bases clipped from V and 5 bases from J, the junction kept 5 bases outside the gene matches. Here the CDR3 reads CASSLISGEDEQYF. As DNA, the CDR3 is TGTGCCAGCAGCTTAATTAGCGGGGAAGACGAGCAGTACTTC.

In the case of this clonotype: One junction end disagrees with the germline gene, perhaps due to a read error. The rearrangement links TRBV7-9 to TRBJ2-7; the D is unclear. The CDR3 sequence is 14 residues long. CDR1 and CDR2 (germline): SEHNR, FQNEAQ (reference sequence). This CDR3 is CVSSPAAQQDEQYF. Written as DNA, the CDR3 is TGTGTCAGCAGCCCCGCGGCCCAACAAGACGAGCAGTACTTC.

The chain joins TRBV7-6 to TRBJ2-2; 8 bases line up with TRBD1. Germline V gives CDR1 SGHVS, CDR2 FNYEAQ. V shed 3 bases and J 4 bases; nucleotides not matched to a gene: 4. The CDR3 is made up of 15 amino acids. The chain's CDR3 is CASSLTGAFTGELFF. The CDR3 DNA reads as TGTGCCAGCAGCTTGACAGGGGCGTTCACCGGGGAGCTGTTTTTT.

This clonotype was counted only a few times. V is TRBV20-1 and J is TRBJ1-5; tentative D call: TRBD1 (5 bases). V was cut by 7 bases and J by 1 base, with 14 bases left in between. CDR3 length: 14 residues. CDR1 is DFQATT and CDR2 is SNEGSKA in the germline V gene (reference sequence). CDR3 sequence reads: CSVRQGRSNQPQHF. DNA for the CDR3: TGCAGTGTTAGGCAGGGAAGGAGCAATCAGCCCCAGCATTTT.

DNA for the CDR3: TGTGCCAGCAGTTACTCGCCAGACTTAGCGGGGTTGGCCGGGGAGCTGTTTTTT. The encoded protein is CASSYSPDLAGLAGELFF. The rearrangement links TRBV6-5 to TRBJ2-2; TRBD2 aligns across 8 bases. J gave up 6 bases and V 0 bases, and 12 bases lay outside the gene matches. Germline CDR1 reads MNHEY; CDR2 reads SVGAGI. The CDR3 loop spans 18 amino acids.

In its sample, this clonotype was seen a few times. This chain uses TRBV7-3 with TRBJ2-1, with D perhaps matching TRBD1 or TRBD2 (5 bases each). This CDR3 is built from 15 residues. The V end was cut by 4 bases, the J end by 5 bases, with 15 bases between. Germline CDR1 is SGHTA and CDR2 is FQGTGA. Here the CDR3 reads CASSSPGTVDNEQFF. CDR3 in DNA: TGTGCCAGCAGCTCTCCCGGGACGGTAGACAATGAGCAGTTCTTC.

This clonotype was seen a few times. CDR3 sequence reads: CASMRTWKNEKLFF. In DNA, the CDR3 is TGTGCCAGCATGCGGACCTGGAAGAATGAAAAACTGTTTTTT. This rearrangement joins TRBV6-6 to TRBJ1-4; D is undetermined. CDR1 is MNHNY and CDR2 is SVGAGI in the germline V gene (reference sequence). Trimming stripped 7 bases from V and 5 bases from J, with 14 bases between. The CDR3 consists of 14 residues.

A few counts support this clonotype. The chain combines TRBV11-2 with TRBJ2-1; 9 bases fit TRBD2. This CDR3 comprises 15 residues. Germline CDR1 is SGHAT and CDR2 is FQNNGV. The V gene end was trimmed by 8 bases and the J gene end by 7 bases; junction bases not matched to a gene: 12. CDR3 residues: CASAGAGGEWNEQFF. The CDR3 bases are TGTGCCAGCGCGGGGGCGGGGGGGGAATGGAATGAGCAGTTCTTC.

The gene calls are TRBV12-3 or TRBV12-4 and TRBJ2-2; D is ambiguous. This CDR3 contains 15 residues. V was pared by 6 bases and J by 1 base, with 12 bases between. CDR3 sequence (DNA): TGTGCCAGCAGCCCCGAGAACAGGAACACCGGGGAGCTGTTTTTT. The encoded protein is CASSPENRNTGELFF.

The count of this clonotype is one. A much bigger clone sits one base away, suggesting this may be a read error. The chain employs TRBV7-9 and TRBJ2-3; a weak D match, TRBD2 (5 bases). CDR3 length: 20 amino acids. CDR1 is SEHNR, CDR2 FQNEAQ, per germline (reference sequence). CDR3 coding DNA: TGTGCCAGCAGCTTTCATGGCCAGGACCTGAGAACTCTAGCTATAGATTCGCAGTATTTT. Protein sequence: CASSFHGQDLRTLAIDSQYF.

This clonotype came up a few times. The V gene is TRBV7-8, the J gene TRBJ2-4, with TRBD2 as a possible D gene (6 bases). From germline, CDR1 is SGHVS and CDR2 FQNEAQ. Trimming took off 3 bases at V and 8 bases at J, with 29 bases between the two ends. The CDR3 covers 19 residues. The CDR3 sequence is CASSLEDSQEGNLWDIQYF. The CDR3, as DNA: TGTGCCAGCAGCTTGGAGGACTCACAGGAGGGTAATTTATGGGACATTCAGTACTTC.

This clonotype was counted only a few times. The genes are TRBV6-2 or TRBV6-3 and TRBJ2-3; D is possibly TRBD2 (6 bases). V lost 2 bases to trimming and J lost 3 bases, with 12 bases between them. CDR3 length: 15 amino acids. Germline V gene lookup returns CDR1 MNHEY and CDR2 SVGEGT. The CDR3 DNA reads TGTGCCAGCAGTTACGGGCCTAGCGTAACAGATACGCAGTATTTT. Amino acids: CASSYGPSVTDTQYF.

The chain combines TRBV5-1 with TRBJ2-2, with unresolved D. CDR3 length equals 17 residues. The V end was cut by 3 bases, the J end by 2 bases, with 17 bases between. Germline-derived CDR1 and CDR2 are SGHRS and YFSETQ. The CDR3 DNA is TGCGCCAGCAGCTCACCGAGAGACAAAATCAACACCGGGGAGCTGTTTTTT. It encodes CASSSPRDKINTGELFF.